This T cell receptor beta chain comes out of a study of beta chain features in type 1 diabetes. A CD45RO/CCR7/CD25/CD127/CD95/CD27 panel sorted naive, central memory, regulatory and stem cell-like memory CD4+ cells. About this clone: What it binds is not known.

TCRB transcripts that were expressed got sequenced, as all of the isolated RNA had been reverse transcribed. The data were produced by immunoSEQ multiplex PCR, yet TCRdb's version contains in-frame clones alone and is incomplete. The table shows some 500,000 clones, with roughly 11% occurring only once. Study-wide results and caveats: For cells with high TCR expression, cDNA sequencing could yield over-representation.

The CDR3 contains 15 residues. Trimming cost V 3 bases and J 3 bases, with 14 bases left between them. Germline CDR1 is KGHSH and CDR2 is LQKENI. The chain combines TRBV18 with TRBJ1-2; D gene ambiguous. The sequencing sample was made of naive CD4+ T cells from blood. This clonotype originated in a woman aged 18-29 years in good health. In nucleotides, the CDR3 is TGTGCCAGCTCACCTCAGACCCCGGTGTACTATGGCTACACCTTC. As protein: CASSPQTPVYYGYTF. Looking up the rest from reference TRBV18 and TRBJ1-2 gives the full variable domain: NAGVMQNPRHLVRRRGQEARLRCSPMKGHSHVYWYRQLPEEGLKFMVYLQKENIIDESGMPKERFSAEFPKEGPSILRIQQVVRGDSAAYFCASSPQTPVYYGYTFGSGTRLTVV.